This TCR beta chain was documented in a study of OX40 agonist ivuxolimab in advanced cancers. General study findings and limits: More expanded clones were found, on average, in CD8+ than in CD4+ T cells.

Sequencing used immunoSEQ multiplex PCR; TCRdb keeps in-frame clones, though not all of them. The sample includes about 3,400 clones, roughly 79% of them seen just once. With respect to this clone: What it binds is not known.

The TCR comes from an adult with an advanced solid tumor such as melanoma, head and neck, liver or kidney cancer. Sequencing was performed on CD4+ or CD8+ T cells sorted from blood, taken in a trial of the OX40 agonist ivuxolimab.

The CDR3 nucleotides read TGTGCCAGCAGGGCCCGGTGGGATAGCAATCAGCCCCAGCATTTT. It translates to CASRARWDSNQPQHF. The rearrangement uses TRBV6-5 and TRBJ1-5; the D is unclear. V was clipped by 6 bases and J by 0 bases, with 12 bases between them. The germline V gene encodes CDR1 MNHEY and CDR2 SVGAGI. CDR3 length: 15 amino acids.